Listed below are T cell receptor beta chains from one sample, sequenced in a study of T-cell reconstitution after alpha-beta-depleted transplantation in children. MiXCR, run by TCRdb on the PCR reads, gives a single entry per CDR3 protein. The table records 200,000 to 250,000 distinct CDR3 sequences, roughly a tenth of them present only once. The material was PBMCs from the stem cell graft donor, obtained from the stem cell graft. These receptors all come from a human donor who donated a stem cell graft to a child with acute lymphoblastic leukemia. CDR3s include the opening cysteine and the closing phenylalanine or tryptophan.

v_gene	j_gene	CDR3aa
TRBV10-3	TRBJ2-5	CAIRATSGGEETHYF
TRBV27	TRBJ1-1	CASSLGFLRGGGTEAFF
TRBV5-1	TRBJ2-2	CASSFSGEANTGELFF
TRBV11-2	TRBJ1-5	CASSFETGRGGNQPQHF
TRBV7-9	TRBJ2-1	CASSGRLAGGHYNEQFF
TRBV5-1	TRBJ1-2	CASSPGPRLPTYGYTF
TRBV11-2	TRBJ2-3	CASSLATPGRDTQYF
TRBV6-2/TRBV6-3	TRBJ1-1	CASSYRGHPLMTEAFF
TRBV10-3	TRBJ1-1	CAISAPLGNTEAFF
TRBV5-1	TRBJ2-1	CASRNSWDRGHEQFF
TRBV7-9	TRBJ1-2	CASSRTTDGGYTF
TRBV27	TRBJ1-6	CASSPGRNSPLHF
TRBV6-1	TRBJ1-2	CASSFAVYGYTF
TRBV20-1	TRBJ1-3	CSAHRGNTIYF
TRBV5-1	TRBJ2-5	CASSLEGQETQYF
TRBV5-8	TRBJ1-6	CASSYAQGAHSPLHF
TRBV20-1	TRBJ1-1	CSGGRARNTEAFF
TRBV3-1	TRBJ1-5	CASSQGRAGQPQHF
TRBV30	TRBJ2-7	CAWSRQGGLFEQYF
TRBV5-1	TRBJ1-5	CASSLAPGPNQPQHF
TRBV5-1	TRBJ2-5	CASSLAQTGQETQYF
TRBV7-9	TRBJ2-1	CASSPPGWTNQGEQFF
TRBV11-2	TRBJ2-4	CASSLVGNNIQYF
TRBV27	TRBJ2-7	CASSFQGEQYF
TRBV20-1	TRBJ2-2	CSAKEATTGELFF
TRBV29-1	TRBJ1-2	CSVDNDINYGYTF
TRBV6-5	TRBJ1-1	CASSYYRAQRNTEAFF
TRBV7-6	TRBJ2-7	CASSPGPRTNLYEQYF
TRBV29-1	TRBJ2-5	CSVEDTPKGTQYF
TRBV5-1	TRBJ1-2	CASSPGPGYGYTF
TRBV4-1	TRBJ2-3	CASSQGLAGTDTQYF
TRBV7-2	TRBJ1-5	CASSLDRNNQPQHF
TRBV11-2	TRBJ2-2	CASSSSTNSQELFF
TRBV25-1	TRBJ1-6	CASTDRYNSPLHF
TRBV29-1	TRBJ2-7	CSVRGGLSYEQYF
TRBV15	TRBJ1-1	CATSRDRGAVRAFF
TRBV3-1	TRBJ2-7	CASSQAARGAYEQYF
TRBV7-2	TRBJ1-2	CASSFRGGDYGYTF
TRBV7-9	TRBJ2-3	CASSLGVTGIFTDTQYF
TRBV18	TRBJ1-3	CASSHRDLSGNTIYF
TRBV6-2/TRBV6-3	TRBJ2-3	CASSRGDTQYF
TRBV9	TRBJ2-3	CASSTWTGTTDTQYF
TRBV5-1	TRBJ2-7	CASRSAAPYEQYF
TRBV30	TRBJ2-7	CAWSADRGRRGSYEQYF
TRBV6-2/TRBV6-3	TRBJ1-2	CASSYSTGQGYYTF
TRBV12-3/TRBV12-4	TRBJ1-1	CASSLYQNTEAFF
TRBV5-1	TRBJ2-7	CASSLAGGEHYEQYF
TRBV4-2	TRBJ1-1	CASSQVSPVARNTEAFF
TRBV7-9	TRBJ2-3	CASSPTGGDTDTQYF
TRBV4-1	TRBJ2-2	CASSQGLEGELFF
TRBV5-1	TRBJ1-1	CANSLGSVNTEAFF
TRBV20-1	TRBJ2-5	CSAPRGAKREGTQYF